Below are 2 T cell receptor beta chains sequenced from a single sample in a study of blood T cell repertoires in COVID-19 (dated by TCRdb to between 2020 and 2021). Receptor amplification or capture employed the immunoSEQ multiplex PCR assay. TCRdb took this table from immuneACCESS and kept in-frame rearrangements with V and J called. Such tables lack part of the clones; where checked against another copy, unresolved V genes explain under half of the gap, and the rest is unexplained. The sample profile shows some 76,000 clones; approximately 90% of them were found once. Clones ranked in the top ten supply less than 6.5% of the sample. The sequenced material came from peripheral blood. Receptors originate from a woman aged 18-29 years with acute or convalescent COVID-19.

The chain employs TRBV12-3 or TRBV12-4 and TRBJ2-1; no firm D call. This CDR3 contains 12 residues. The V end lost 6 bases, the J end lost 0 bases, and 3 bases lay between the germline ends. CDR3 residues: CASSYSYNEQFF. The CDR3 DNA follows: TGTGCCAGCAGCTACTCCTACAATGAGCAGTTCTTC.

This chain connects TRBV6-2 or TRBV6-3 to TRBJ1-5; D may be TRBD1 (5 bases). The germline V gene encodes CDR1 MNHEY and CDR2 SVGEGT. The length of the CDR3 is 17 residues. Trimming took off 4 bases at V and 0 bases at J, with 16 bases between the two ends. CDR3 region: CASSSPPDRHSNQPQHF. The CDR3 DNA is TGTGCCAGCAGTTCACCCCCCGACAGACATAGCAATCAGCCCCAGCATTTT.